The clone carrying this T cell receptor beta chain has only one observation. Per the original data handling: Nucleated cell counts were estimated from reference gene primer amplification. Clones were sequenced by immunoSEQ multiplex PCR, and TCRdb holds only the in-frame ones, with some missing. V and J calls and clone size are those listed in that table; D and trimming were worked out from the DNA. The profile shows just over 70,000 clones, about 90% of them singletons. This entry is derived from a study of blood T cell repertoires in COVID-19. Study-level background: In each case, the material was cDNA or gDNA derived from T cells, B-cell-depleted T cells, or PBMCs.

This CDR3 is 12 amino acids long. V was clipped by 6 bases and J by 5 bases, with 10 bases between them. Germline CDR1 MGHDK, CDR2 SYGVNS. Material for sequencing was peripheral blood. J is TRBJ1-1 and V is TRBV25-1; perhaps TRBD1 as D (5 bases). The clonotype was recovered from a human donor in a cohort sampled during active COVID-19. The CDR3, as DNA: TGTGCCAGCAGACCCGGGGGGACTGAAGCTTTCTTT. Amino acid sequence: CASRPGGTEAFF.